A selection of T cell receptor beta chains follows, all from one sample in a study of blood T cell repertoires in COVID-19. The protocol was immunoSEQ multiplex PCR, while the TCRdb copy is restricted to in-frame clones and leaves out a portion. The sample holds under 200,000 clones, around 79% seen once. Input material: peripheral blood. Every receptor here comes from a woman between 40 and 55 years old with COVID-19, enrolled during active disease. Each CDR3 is given with its conserved first and last residue. D genes are given only for firm matches. Size is stated for part of the rows, as once, few or many counts, or as a class when the clone is expanded.

size	V	D	J	DNA	CDR3
-	TRBV3-1/TRBV3-2	TRBD2	TRBJ2-7	TGTGCCAGCAGCCAGGGACTAGCGGGATCCTACGAGCAGTACTTC	CASSQGLAGSYEQYF
-	TRBV4-3	-	TRBJ1-6	TGCGCCAGCAGCCAAGAACAGAGAAGTTCACCCCTCCACTTT	CASSQEQRSSPLHF
-	TRBV18	-	TRBJ2-7	TGTGCCAGCTCACCACGCACAGGGTCATACGAGCAGTACTTC	CASSPRTGSYEQYF
-	TRBV6-2/TRBV6-3	TRBD1	TRBJ2-5	TGTGCCAGCAGTTACCTTGAAAGTTACAGGGGCCAAGAGACCCAGTACTTC	CASSYLESYRGQETQYF
-	TRBV19	-	TRBJ1-5	TGTGCCAGCCGGAGCGGGGGGGCAGGCAATCAGCCCCAGCATTTT	CASRSGGAGNQPQHF
few	TRBV27	-	TRBJ2-7	TGTGCCAGCAGTTTTAGGGGCTACGAGCAGTACTTC	CASSFRGYEQYF
-	TRBV5-6	TRBD1	TRBJ1-5	TGTGCCAGCAGCTCCTCTTACAGGGGGCGGAGTAGTCAGCCCCAGCATTTT	CASSSSYRGRSSQPQHF
-	TRBV10-3	-	TRBJ1-2	TGTGCCATCAGTTCAGGGGCGGACTATGGCTACACCTTC	CAISSGADYGYTF
-	TRBV9	-	TRBJ1-3	TGTGCCAGCAGCTACGGGGACTCCGGAAACACCATATATTTT	CASSYGDSGNTIYF
-	TRBV27	-	TRBJ2-3	TGTGCCAGCGTGGAGTGGAGCACAGATACGCAGTATTTT	CASVEWSTDTQYF
once	TRBV6-6	TRBD1	TRBJ1-2	TGTGCCAGCGGGCATTACACCGGGACAGGGGGCTATGGCTACACCTTC	CASGHYTGTGGYGYTF
-	TRBV5-1	-	TRBJ2-6	TGCGCCAGCAGGCTACAGGCCTCTGGGGCCAACGTCCTGACTTTC	CASRLQASGANVLTF
-	TRBV29-1	-	TRBJ2-3	TGCAGCGTTGACGGGACTGGAAGGGCAGATACGCAGTATTTT	CSVDGTGRADTQYF
-	TRBV2	TRBD2	TRBJ2-1	TGTGCCAGCAGTTTACAGGGACTAGGGTTGGATGAGCAGTTCTTC	CASSLQGLGLDEQFF
-	TRBV6-6	TRBD2	TRBJ2-7	TGTGCCAGCATAGTGGGAGCGGGAGCTACCTACGAGCAGTACTTC	CASIVGAGATYEQYF
-	TRBV3-1/TRBV3-2	-	TRBJ1-1	TGTGCCAGCAGCCCACCCCGCGGGTACACTGAAGCTTTCTTT	CASSPPRGYTEAFF
-	TRBV18	TRBD1	TRBJ1-5	TGTGCCAGCTCACCAGGGACAGGGGGGGATCAGCCCCAGCATTTT	CASSPGTGGDQPQHF
-	TRBV9	-	TRBJ2-3	TGTGCCAGCAGCGTCCAGTCCAAGTGGGATACGCAGTATTTT	CASSVQSKWDTQYF
many	TRBV7-8	-	TRBJ1-3	TGTGCCAGCAGCTTTCGATTCATAGGGGGACCTGGAAACACCATATATTTT	CASSFRFIGGPGNTIYF
once	TRBV18	-	TRBJ2-7	TGTGCCAGCTCACCCATGCTCACCCAGGGGAGGGACGAGCAGTACTTC	CASSPMLTQGRDEQYF
-	TRBV6-4	-	TRBJ1-2	TGTGCCAGCAGTCCTGAGGGGGGGCTCAGCTATGGCTACACCTTC	CASSPEGGLSYGYTF
once	TRBV24-1	-	TRBJ2-3	TGTGCCACCAGTGATCCTACAGGGAGAACAGATACGCAGTATTTT	CATSDPTGRTDTQYF
-	TRBV5-4	TRBD1	TRBJ2-7	TGTGCCAGCAGGGCCGGGACAGACTACGAGCAGTACTTC	CASRAGTDYEQYF
-	TRBV27	-	TRBJ2-3	TGTGCCAGCAGTTATACAGGGCATATACGTGAAGATACGCAGTATTTT	CASSYTGHIREDTQYF
-	TRBV9	TRBD2	TRBJ2-5	TGTGCCAGCAGCGTAGAGGTAGCGGGGGGCCGAGAGACCCAGTACTTC	CASSVEVAGGRETQYF
-	TRBV6-1	-	TRBJ1-2	TGTGCCAGCAGTGAATATTATCAGGGTCGTGGCTACACCTTC	CASSEYYQGRGYTF
-	TRBV5-6	TRBD2	TRBJ2-1	TGTGCCAGCAGCCCTTTCGGGGGGAGCTCCTACAATGAGCAGTTCTTC	CASSPFGGSSYNEQFF
-	TRBV10-2	TRBD1	TRBJ2-4	TGCGCCAGCAGTGTCAGACAGGGGAAGGTGGATCGATTGGGTTTAAACATTCAGTACTTC	CASSVRQGKVDRLGLNIQYF
-	TRBV12-3/TRBV12-4	TRBD1	TRBJ1-2	TGTGCCAGCAGCCGGGGACAGACGTATGGCTACACCTTC	CASSRGQTYGYTF
-	TRBV7-9	TRBD2	TRBJ2-3	TGTGCCAGCAGCTCGACCTCCAGCGGGGGAGGGACAGATACGCAGTATTTT	CASSSTSSGGGTDTQYF
-	TRBV9	TRBD1	TRBJ2-2	TGTGCCAGCAGCGGAAACCGGGACAGCCTCTACACCGGGGAGCTGTTTTTT	CASSGNRDSLYTGELFF